The 32 T cell receptor beta chains below come from one sample, sequenced in a study of T-cell memory formation after mild COVID-19. TCRdb itself ran the 5' RACE reads through MiXCR, one entry per CDR3 protein. Among 75,000 to 90,000 distinct CDR3 sequences listed, approximately 15% were seen once. Sequencing used PBMCs or a T cell subset sorted from them (not recorded which). These receptors originate from an adult woman who had mild COVID-19 (a few samples of this study predate the infection). Cell type and time point are not known.

This clonotype has a handful of counts. The genes are TRBV6-6 and TRBJ2-1; D gene unclear. The CDR3 sequence is 12 residues long. Per the germline V gene, CDR1 is MNHNY and CDR2 is SVGAGI (reference sequence). Trimming left V 0 bases short and J 5 bases short, with 2 bases between. The CDR3 loop reads CASSYSDNEQFF. The DNA for the CDR3 is TGTGCCAGCAGTTACTCAGACAATGAGCAGTTCTTC.

This clonotype was seen a handful of times. The chain is built from TRBV5-1 and TRBJ1-2, with D perhaps matching TRBD1 (5 bases). Trimming removed 0 bases from V and 8 bases from J, with 14 bases in between. CDR3 length: 14 amino acids. Germline values: CDR1 SGHRS, CDR2 YFSETQ. The CDR3 is CASSLGNGTLGYTF. DNA for the CDR3: TGCGCCAGCAGCTTGGGAAACGGGACCCTCGGCTACACCTTC.

The gene calls are TRBV6-5 and TRBJ2-7; D remains ambiguous. Germline V lookup: CDR1 MNHEY, CDR2 SVGAGI. This CDR3 comprises 10 residues. The ends were cut back, 8 bases at V and 3 bases at J, with 5 bases in the middle. CDR3 sequence: CASGDYEQYF. The CDR3 DNA sequence: TGTGCCAGCGGTGACTACGAGCAGTACTTC.

This clonotype came up many times. The J gene is TRBJ1-1, the V gene TRBV12-5, with a weak D call TRBD1 (6 bases). V was pared by 1 base and J by 2 bases, with 11 bases between. Per germline, CDR1 LGHNT and CDR2 FRNRAP. The CDR3 contains 15 residues. The CDR3 coding sequence is TGTGCTAGTGGTTTGGCTGGGACATACAACACTGAAGCTTTCTTT. Its translation is CASGLAGTYNTEAFF.

This clonotype was recorded many times. The V call is TRBV9, the J call TRBJ1-1; the D gene is possibly TRBD1 (6 bases). Germline V gene lookup returns CDR1 SGDLS and CDR2 YYNGEE. Between the trimmed V and J ends, which lost 3 bases and 4 bases, there was a span of 16 bases. This CDR3 contains 15 residues. CDR3 protein: CASSALEGVSTEAFF. CDR3 nucleotides: TGTGCCAGCAGCGCCCTTGAGGGGGTTTCCACTGAAGCTTTCTTT.

This clonotype has more than one count but fewer than ten. This chain links TRBV5-4 with TRBJ2-1; D may be TRBD2 (6 bases). This CDR3 has 15 residues. Germline-derived CDR1 and CDR2 are SGHNT and YYREEE (reference sequence). With 3 bases removed from V and 6 bases from J, the gap between germline ends came to 16 bases. The CDR3 DNA reads as TGTGCCAGCAGCTCGAGGGACTTTGGAATCAATGAGCAGTTCTTC. Its protein is CASSSRDFGINEQFF.

This clonotype was counted between two and nine times. The rearrangement links TRBV11-2 to TRBJ2-1, with TRBD2 matching over 9 bases. This CDR3 region has 15 residues. V shed 7 bases, J shed 10 bases, and the junction held 14 bases outside the gene matches. Germline CDR1 and CDR2: SGHAT and FQNNGV. CDR3 nucleotides: TGTGCCAGCACCTGGGGGGCTAGCGGGGTCGGGGAGCAGTTCTTC. Translating it yields CASTWGASGVGEQFF.

V and J are TRBV5-1 and TRBJ2-7, with D uncertain. Germline lookup yields CDR1 SGHRS and CDR2 YFSETQ. The CDR3 loop spans 14 amino acids. Trimming left V 1 base short and J 2 bases short, with 10 bases between. CDR3 DNA sequence: TGCGCCAGCAGCTTGAATAGTGGGGCCTACGAGCAGTACTTC. Protein sequence: CASSLNSGAYEQYF. Full variable domain (rest looked up from reference TRBV5-1 and TRBJ2-7): KAGVTQTPRYLIKTRGQQVTLSCSPISGHRSVSWYQQTPGQGLQFLFEYFSETQRNKGNFPGRFSGRQFSNSRSEMNVSTLELGDSALYLCASSLNSGAYEQYFGPGTRLTVT.

The J gene is TRBJ2-7, the V gene TRBV30; unclear D gene. V was shortened by 3 bases and J by 7 bases, with 16 bases between the two germline ends. The germline V gene encodes CDR1 GTSNPN and CDR2 SVGIG (reference sequence). The CDR3 has 13 amino acids. Written as DNA, the CDR3 is TGTGCCTGGAGCCCCATTCACATGGAAGAGCAGTACTTC. Protein: CAWSPIHMEEQYF.

The chain combines TRBV7-2 with TRBJ2-3; a possible D gene is TRBD1 (5 bases). Germline CDR1 is SGHTA and CDR2 is FQGNSA. V lost 2 bases and J 4 bases, leaving 10 bases between the germline ends. There are 14 residues in the CDR3. The CDR3, as DNA: TGTGCCAGCAGCTTAACAGGTTCAGCAGATACGCAGTATTTT. This sequence encodes CASSLTGSADTQYF.

The chain is built from TRBV7-9 and TRBJ2-1; D uncertain. V was clipped by 0 bases and J by 0 bases, with 6 bases between them. The CDR3 covers 15 residues. CDR1 is SEHNR, CDR2 FQNEAQ, per germline (reference sequence). CDR3 DNA sequence: TGTGCCAGCAGCTTAGCCCAGAGCTCCTACAATGAGCAGTTCTTC. This translates into CASSLAQSSYNEQFF.

The chain uses TRBV7-9 and TRBJ2-2; D gene unclear. Per the germline V gene, CDR1 is SEHNR and CDR2 is FQNEAQ (reference sequence). This CDR3 has 11 amino acids. The ends were cut back, 5 bases at V and 3 bases at J, with 1 base in the middle. The CDR3 bases are TGTGCCAGCAGCGACACCGGGGAGCTGTTTTTT. Translated, it gives CASSDTGELFF.

This chain uses TRBV12-3 or TRBV12-4 with TRBJ2-7; D is unclear. Trimming took off 3 bases at V and 3 bases at J, with 9 bases between the two ends. This CDR3 is 13 amino acids long. The CDR3 nucleotides read TGTGCCAGCAGTTTGACTGCCAACTACGAGCAGTACTTC. Protein sequence: CASSLTANYEQYF.

Remarks on this clonotype: The germline gene is not matched at one end of the junction; a read error may be the cause. The chain couples TRBV9 to TRBJ2-7; 14 positions match TRBD2. In germline, CDR1 is SGDLS, CDR2 YYNGEE. This CDR3 has 15 amino acids. CDR3 nucleotides: TGTGCCAGCAGCGTAGTCTTGGGACTAGCGGGAGTTTATGACTTC. Amino acid sequence: CASSVVLGLAGVYDF.

V is TRBV6-5 and J is TRBJ1-2, with 10 bases fitting TRBD1. The CDR3 contains 13 residues. V lost 4 bases, J lost 6 bases, and 2 bases stayed unmatched. Germline lookup yields CDR1 MNHEY and CDR2 SVGAGI. The CDR3 loop reads CASSSTGGNGYTF. The CDR3 DNA follows: TGTGCCAGCAGTTCGACAGGGGGCAATGGCTACACCTTC.

This clonotype was seen only a few times. This chain joins TRBV7-9 and TRBJ1-6; TRBD1 matches 8 bases. CDR3 length: 17 amino acids. Germline-derived CDR1 and CDR2 are SEHNR and FQNEAQ (reference sequence). V dropped 4 bases and J dropped 2; count of bases not matched to a gene: 7. The CDR3 here is CASSSTGGAAYNSPLHF. The CDR3 DNA reads as TGTGCCAGCAGCTCCACAGGGGGGGCCGCCTATAATTCACCCCTCCACTTT.

This clonotype has just a few counts. The rearrangement uses TRBV9 and TRBJ2-3; perhaps TRBD2 as D (5 bases). The CDR3 contains 15 residues. With 3 bases removed from V and 2 bases from J, the gap between germline ends came to 13 bases. Germline CDR1 is SGDLS and CDR2 is YYNGEE. DNA of the CDR3: TGTGCCAGCAGCGCCCCCGGGGAAGTCACAGATACGCAGTATTTT. Its protein product is CASSAPGEVTDTQYF.

The chain carries TRBV12-3 or TRBV12-4 and TRBJ2-1; 9 nucleotides agree with TRBD1. The CDR3 sequence is 16 residues long. Trimming took 5 bases from V and 6 from J; bases not matched to a gene: 11. The CDR3 loop reads CASSLPPGQGFNEQFF. CDR3 in DNA: TGTGCCAGCAGTCTCCCCCCGGGACAGGGATTCAATGAGCAGTTCTTC.

The genes are TRBV7-9 and TRBJ2-3; 9 nucleotides line up with TRBD2. CDR1 and CDR2 (germline): SEHNR, FQNEAQ (reference sequence). The ends lost 3 bases at V and 4 bases at J; junction bases unmatched: 14. The CDR3 sequence is 18 residues long. The CDR3 bases are TGTGCCAGCAGCTTTCAAGCTAGCGGGGCGCCCTGGGCAGATACGCAGTATTTT. This gives the protein CASSFQASGAPWADTQYF.

The CDR3 DNA follows: TGCGCCAGCAGCCACGCCGATACTAGCGGTGAAGAGACCCAGTACTTC. Translated, it gives CASSHADTSGEETQYF. This rearrangement joins TRBV4-1 to TRBJ2-5; 8 positions agree with TRBD2. V shed 3 bases, J shed 3 bases, and the junction held 9 bases outside the gene matches. Germline V gives CDR1 MGHRA, CDR2 YSYEKL. The CDR3 has 16 residues.

This clonotype was seen at least ten times. The J gene is TRBJ2-7, the V gene TRBV12-3 or TRBV12-4; 8 bases fit TRBD2. Trimming removed 3 bases from V and 4 bases from J; junction bases left unmatched: 17. This CDR3 has 18 residues. In DNA form, the CDR3 reads TGTGCCAGCAGTTTTCTCTCCGTGGCGGGAGGTTCCCGATACGAGCAGTACTTC. This gives the protein CASSFLSVAGGSRYEQYF.

This clonotype appeared a few times. V usage is TRBV11-2 and J usage is TRBJ2-2; 7 bases fit TRBD1. Germline V lookup: CDR1 SGHAT, CDR2 FQNNGV. V gave up 11 bases and J gave up 4 bases; unmatched junction bases: 10. The CDR3 runs 14 residues. The chain's CDR3 is CAVLSTGFTGELFF. The CDR3, as DNA: TGTGCCGTACTATCGACAGGGTTCACCGGGGAGCTGTTTTTT.

This clonotype was detected only a few times. J is TRBJ1-4 and V is TRBV20-1, with 10 bases fitting TRBD1. Germline CDR1 DFQATT, CDR2 SNEGSKA (reference sequence). The J segment lost 8 bases and the V segment lost 3 bases, leaving 3 bases of the junction unmatched. The CDR3 runs 13 residues. The CDR3 reads CSARGGQGEKLFF. DNA of the CDR3: TGCAGTGCTAGGGGGGGACAGGGGGAAAAACTGTTTTTT.

The chain joins TRBV29-1 to TRBJ2-3, with 11 bases fitting TRBD1. The CDR3 sequence is 16 residues long. After removal of 0 bases from V and 4 bases from J, the junction contained 6 bases not matched to a gene. The germline gives CDR1 SQVTM, CDR2 ANQGSEA. The CDR3 loop is CSVEDPGTGGSDTQYF. As DNA, the CDR3 is TGCAGCGTTGAAGATCCCGGGACAGGGGGTTCAGATACGCAGTATTTT.

The chain recombines TRBV10-2 with TRBJ2-1, with D possibly matching TRBD1 (6 bases). V lost 11 bases and J 4 bases, leaving 15 bases between the germline ends. Germline V CDR1 and CDR2: WSHSY, SAAADI. This CDR3 is built from 13 residues. The CDR3 DNA reads TGCGCCGTACTCCGGGACAATTACAATGAGCAGTTCTTC. Amino acids: CAVLRDNYNEQFF.

The V gene is TRBV6-1, the J gene TRBJ2-7; 7 bases line up with TRBD1. Germline-derived CDR1 and CDR2 are MNHNS and SASEGT. V dropped 4 bases and J dropped 2; count of bases not matched to a gene: 5. This CDR3 has 14 amino acids. CDR3 residues: CASSGPGTAYEQYF. DNA for the CDR3: TGTGCCAGCAGTGGGCCTGGGACAGCCTACGAGCAGTACTTC.

The gene calls are TRBV27 and TRBJ2-3, with a possible D match to TRBD2 (6 bases). Germline-derived CDR1 and CDR2 are MNHEY and SMNVEV (reference sequence). The CDR3 is made up of 16 amino acids. The V and J ends lost 0 bases and 4 bases respectively, with 14 bases between them. CDR3 residues: CASSLSLAGPPDTQYF. The CDR3 DNA sequence: TGTGCCAGCAGTTTATCCCTGGCGGGGCCCCCAGATACGCAGTATTTT.

The chain employs TRBV7-2 and TRBJ1-1; 8 bases align to TRBD1. Germline V gives CDR1 SGHTA, CDR2 FQGNSA. With V trimmed by 5 bases and J by 5 bases, 19 bases remained unmatched. The CDR3 is made up of 18 amino acids. The CDR3: CASSPRRTGNEWRTEAFF. CDR3 bases: TGTGCCAGCAGCCCCCGCCGGACAGGGAATGAATGGAGGACTGAAGCTTTCTTT.

The J gene is TRBJ2-1, the V gene TRBV5-1, with a weak D call TRBD1 (5 bases). The CDR3 loop spans 13 amino acids. The germline V gene has CDR1 SGHRS and CDR2 YFSETQ. The V gene lost 5 bases and the J gene lost 6 bases, with 12 bases spanning the gap. The CDR3 region is CASSQGSANEQFF. The CDR3 bases are TGCGCCAGCAGTCAGGGATCCGCCAATGAGCAGTTCTTC.

Written as DNA, the CDR3 is TGTGCCAGCAGTTTCGGGGGGGCAGAGATGAACACTGAAGCTTTCTTT. It translates to CASSFGGAEMNTEAFF. V usage is TRBV12-3 or TRBV12-4 and J usage is TRBJ1-1; possibly TRBD1 for D (6 bases). This CDR3 is 16 amino acids long. V was clipped by 3 bases and J by 0 bases, with 14 bases between them.

This clonotype was detected a few times. The genes are TRBV7-8 and TRBJ1-1, with D uncertain. Germline V gene sequence: CDR1 SGHVS, CDR2 FQNEAQ. CDR3 length: 15 residues. Trimming took 0 bases from V and 0 from J, leaving 8 bases between them. Here the CDR3 DNA reads TGTGCCAGCAGCTTAGCGACACAGATGAACACTGAAGCTTTCTTT. Encoded protein: CASSLATQMNTEAFF.

V is TRBV14 and J is TRBJ2-1; the D is unclear. The ends were cut back, 1 base at V and 9 bases at J, with 7 bases in the middle. The CDR3 is made up of 12 amino acids. From germline, CDR1 is SGHDN and CDR2 FVKESK. CDR3 DNA: TGTGCCAGCAGCCAAGGCCGACTTGAGCAGTTCTTC. Translation: CASSQGRLEQFF.